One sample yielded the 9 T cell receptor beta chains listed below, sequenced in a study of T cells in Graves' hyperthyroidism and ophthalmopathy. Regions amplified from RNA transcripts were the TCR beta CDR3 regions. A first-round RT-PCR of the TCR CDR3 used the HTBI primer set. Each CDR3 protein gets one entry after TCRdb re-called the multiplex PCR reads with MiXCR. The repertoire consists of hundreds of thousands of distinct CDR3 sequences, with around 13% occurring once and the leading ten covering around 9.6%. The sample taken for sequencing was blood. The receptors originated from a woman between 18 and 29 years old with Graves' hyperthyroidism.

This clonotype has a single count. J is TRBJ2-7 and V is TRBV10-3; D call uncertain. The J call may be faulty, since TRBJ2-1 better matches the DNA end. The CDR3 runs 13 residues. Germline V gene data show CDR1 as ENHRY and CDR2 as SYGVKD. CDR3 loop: CAIRGYSSYEQFF. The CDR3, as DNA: TGTGCCATCAGAGGGTATTCCTCCTACGAGCAGTTCTTC.

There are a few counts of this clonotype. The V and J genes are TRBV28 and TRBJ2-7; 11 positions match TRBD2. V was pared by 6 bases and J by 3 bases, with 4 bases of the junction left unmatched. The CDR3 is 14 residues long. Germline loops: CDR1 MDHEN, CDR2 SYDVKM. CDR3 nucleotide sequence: TGTGCCAGCAGGGGGGGACTAGCGGTCTACGAGCAGTACTTC. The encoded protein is CASRGGLAVYEQYF.

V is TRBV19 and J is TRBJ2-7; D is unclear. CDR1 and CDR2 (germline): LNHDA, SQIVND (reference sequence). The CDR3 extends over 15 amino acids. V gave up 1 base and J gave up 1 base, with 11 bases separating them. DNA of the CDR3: TGTGCCAGTAGTATAGTTGCCACGGCATCCTACGAGCAGTACTTC. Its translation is CASSIVATASYEQYF. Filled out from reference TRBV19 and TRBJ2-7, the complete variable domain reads DGGITQSPKYLFRKEGQNVTLSCEQNLNHDAMYWYRQDPGQGLRLIYYSQIVNDFQKGDIAEGYSVSREKKESFPLTVTSAQKNPTAFYLCASSIVATASYEQYFGPGTRLTVT.

DNA for the CDR3: TGTGCCAGCAGCTTAGCGGTCAGGGGGCCTGGCTACACCTTC. This translates into CASSLAVRGPGYTF. The chain combines TRBV7-2 with TRBJ1-2, with 8 nucleotides matching TRBD1. The CDR3 spans 14 residues. V lost 0 bases, J lost 7 bases, and 4 bases stayed unmatched. Germline assignment: CDR1 SGHTA and CDR2 FQGNSA.

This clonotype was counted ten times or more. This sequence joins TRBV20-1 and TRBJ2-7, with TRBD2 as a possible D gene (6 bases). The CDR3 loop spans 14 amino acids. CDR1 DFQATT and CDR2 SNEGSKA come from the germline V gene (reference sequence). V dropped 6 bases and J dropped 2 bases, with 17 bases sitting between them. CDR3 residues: CSALDLAAPYEQYF. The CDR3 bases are TGCAGTGCCCTGGACTTAGCGGCGCCCTACGAGCAGTACTTC.

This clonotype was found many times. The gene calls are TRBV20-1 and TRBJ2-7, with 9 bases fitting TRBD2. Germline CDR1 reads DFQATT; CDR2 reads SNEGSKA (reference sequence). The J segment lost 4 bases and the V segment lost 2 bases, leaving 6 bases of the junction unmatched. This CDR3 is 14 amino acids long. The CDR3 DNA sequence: TGCAGTGCTAGACAGGCTAGCGGGACTTACGAGCAGTACTTC. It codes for CSARQASGTYEQYF.

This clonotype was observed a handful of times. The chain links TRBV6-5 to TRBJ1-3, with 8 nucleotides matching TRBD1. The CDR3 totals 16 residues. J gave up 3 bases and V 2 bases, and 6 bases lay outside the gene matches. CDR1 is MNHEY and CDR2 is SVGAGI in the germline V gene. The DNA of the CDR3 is TGTGCCAGCAGTTACGACTGGACAGGGCTTGGAAACACCATATATTTT. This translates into CASSYDWTGLGNTIYF.

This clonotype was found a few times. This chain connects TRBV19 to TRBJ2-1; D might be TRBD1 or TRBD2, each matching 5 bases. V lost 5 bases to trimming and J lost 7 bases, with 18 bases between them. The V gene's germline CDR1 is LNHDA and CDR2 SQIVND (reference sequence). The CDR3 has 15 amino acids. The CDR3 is CASSEWGTVVNEQFF. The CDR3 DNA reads TGTGCCAGTAGTGAATGGGGGACGGTGGTTAATGAGCAGTTCTTC. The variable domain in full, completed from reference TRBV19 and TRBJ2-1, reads DGGITQSPKYLFRKEGQNVTLSCEQNLNHDAMYWYRQDPGQGLRLIYYSQIVNDFQKGDIAEGYSVSREKKESFPLTVTSAQKNPTAFYLCASSEWGTVVNEQFFGPGTRLTVL.

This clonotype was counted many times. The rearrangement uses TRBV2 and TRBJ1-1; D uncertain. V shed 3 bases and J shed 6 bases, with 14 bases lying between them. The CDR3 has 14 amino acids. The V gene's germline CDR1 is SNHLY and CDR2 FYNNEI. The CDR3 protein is CASSDGQPNAEAFF. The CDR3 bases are TGTGCCAGCAGTGATGGGCAGCCTAACGCTGAAGCTTTCTTT.